The 2 T cell receptor beta chains below were found in one sample sequenced in a study of cytomegalovirus exposure and HLA in healthy donors. Researchers ran the PCR with 60 Vbeta and 13 Jbeta primers. Data came from immunoSEQ multiplex PCR; TCRdb stores just in-frame clones and leaves some out. The sample lists over 150,000 clones; roughly 77% were seen once. Sequencing input: PBMCs. These receptors originate from a man aged 45-65 years in good health and CMV-seropositive.

The chain carries TRBV4-3 and TRBJ2-2, with 9 bases aligning to TRBD1. Trimming took 2 bases from V and 7 from J; bases not matched to a gene: 5. The germline gives CDR1 LGHNA, CDR2 YSLEER. This CDR3 is built from 15 residues. This CDR3 is CASSQLQGAVGELFF. CDR3 coding DNA: TGCGCCAGCAGCCAATTACAGGGGGCGGTCGGGGAGCTGTTTTTT.

The chain joins TRBV2 to TRBJ1-3, with D unclear. Trimming left V 8 bases short and J 4 bases short, with 9 bases between. From germline, CDR1 is SNHLY and CDR2 FYNNEI. This CDR3 region has 12 residues. CDR3 nucleotide sequence: TGTGCCAGCGGCGACAACGGAAACACCATATATTTT. Its protein product is CASGDNGNTIYF.